This is a list of T cell receptor beta chains from one sample in a study of T cells in Graves' hyperthyroidism and ophthalmopathy. TCRdb redid the calling of the multiplex PCR reads with MiXCR, one entry per CDR3 protein. The table records roughly 380,000 distinct CDR3 sequences, 11% to 15% of them present only once. Sequencing was done on a sample of blood. The receptors here all came from a woman in her sixties or seventies with Graves' hyperthyroidism. Both conserved end residues are part of each CDR3. Each record gives: V gene, clone size, J gene, D gene, CDR3 DNA, CDR3 protein. A D gene is named only where the DNA matches it firmly. Expanded clones are given a class, and other clones once, few, many or no size at all.

TRBV24-1	many	TRBJ2-3	.	TGTGCCACCAGTGACGCTAGGAACACAGATACGCAGTATTTT	CATSDARNTDTQYF
TRBV20-1	few	TRBJ2-1	.	TGCAGTGCTAGAGCTGACAATGAGCAGTTCTTC	CSARADNEQFF
TRBV11-2	many	TRBJ2-4	TRBD1	TGTGCCAGCAGCTTGGCCCCGACAGGGAAAAACATTCAGTACTTC	CASSLAPTGKNIQYF
TRBV2	many	TRBJ2-2	TRBD1	TGTGCCAGCTCTGGGACAGGAGGGGCCGGGGAGCTGTTTTTT	CASSGTGGAGELFF
TRBV7-9	many	TRBJ2-1	TRBD2	TGTGCCAGCAGTCTAGCAGGACTAGGGAATGAGCAGTTCTTC	CASSLAGLGNEQFF
TRBV4-2	.	TRBJ1-3	TRBD1	TGTGCCAGCAGCCAAGCACAGGGGGCAGTTTCTGGAAACACCATATATTTT	CASSQAQGAVSGNTIYF
TRBV11-2	many	TRBJ2-3	.	TGTGCCAGCAGCTCCCCAACTAGTGTCCGTACGCAGTATTTT	CASSSPTSVRTQYF
TRBV20-1	many	TRBJ2-1	TRBD2	TGCAGTGCCCCAAATCCGGGACTAGCGGATCTTAGGGATGAGCAGTTCTTC	CSAPNPGLADLRDEQFF
TRBV12-5	.	TRBJ2-3	TRBD1	TGTGCTAGTGGTTTGCAGGGGGCCACAGATACGCAGTATTTT	CASGLQGATDTQYF
TRBV12-3/TRBV12-4	many	TRBJ2-3	.	TGTGCCAGCAGCTCCGGAGATACGCAGTATTTT	CASSSGDTQYF
TRBV20-1	.	TRBJ1-1	.	TGCAGTGCTAGCAGGCAGGTAATAATGAACACTGAAGCTTTCTTT	CSASRQVIMNTEAFF
TRBV7-9	many	TRBJ2-7	TRBD1	TGTGCCAGCAGCCCCACAAGAGGGACAGGGAGCTCCTACGAGCAGTACTTC	CASSPTRGTGSSYEQYF
TRBV18	.	TRBJ2-2	TRBD2	TGTGCCAGCTCGCCTAGCCCGCCCCTCAGCGGGGATGACACCGGGGAGCTGTTTTTT	CASSPSPPLSGDDTGELFF
TRBV28	once	TRBJ1-5	.	TGTGCCACCGGGACGGGCAATCAGCCCCAGCATTTT	CATGTGNQPQHF
TRBV2	many	TRBJ1-3	.	TGTGCCAGCAGTGAAAGGCAGGCCTCTGGAAACACCATATATTTT	CASSERQASGNTIYF
TRBV18	many	TRBJ2-7	.	TGTGCCAGCTCACTCCAGGCCTACGAGCAGTACTTC	CASSLQAYEQYF
TRBV12-3/TRBV12-4	many	TRBJ1-4	.	TGTGCCAGCAGTTTAATGCAGGGCACTAATGAAAAACTGTTTTTT	CASSLMQGTNEKLFF
TRBV7-8	many	TRBJ2-1	TRBD2	TGTGCCAGCAGCTTAGCGGTCAGCGGGAGAAGGATCGAGCAGTTCTTC	CASSLAVSGRRIEQFF
TRBV28	many	TRBJ2-7	TRBD2	TGTGCCGGTGGGACTAGCGGGGGCGAGCAGTACTTC	CAGGTSGGEQYF
TRBV2	.	TRBJ1-5	TRBD1	TGTGCCAGCAGAAACGGACAGGGCGCGGGACAGCCCCAGCATTTT	CASRNGQGAGQPQHF
TRBV30	.	TRBJ1-1	.	TGTGCCTGGAGTGCCCGGGGAGGCACTGAAGCTTTCTTT	CAWSARGGTEAFF
TRBV12-3/TRBV12-4	many	TRBJ2-3	TRBD2	TGTGCCAGCAGACCCGCCGGGACTAGAGGCACAGATACGCAGTATTTT	CASRPAGTRGTDTQYF
TRBV6-2/TRBV6-3	many	TRBJ1-5	.	TGTGCCAGCAGTTACTCGAACCGGGGAAGTCAGCCCCAGCATTTT	CASSYSNRGSQPQHF
TRBV29-1	many	TRBJ1-1	TRBD1	TGCAGCGTTGTTCGGCAGGGGCACAGGGGCACTGAAGCTTTCTTT	CSVVRQGHRGTEAFF
TRBV7-2	.	TRBJ2-3	.	TGTGCCAGCAGCGATACGGGGAATACGCAGTATTTT	CASSDTGNTQYF
TRBV19	few	TRBJ2-2	TRBD1	TGTGCCAGTACCGGGCGGGACAGGGTTACCGGGGAGCTGTTTTTT	CASTGRDRVTGELFF
TRBV20-1	.	TRBJ2-2	TRBD2	TGCAGTGCCAGGGCGGCGGGAGACCTCACCGGGGAGCTGTTTTTT	CSARAAGDLTGELFF
TRBV10-3	.	TRBJ1-1	.	TGTGCCATCAGCATTCAGGGAGGCAACACTGAAGCTTTCTTT	CAISIQGGNTEAFF
TRBV24-1	many	TRBJ2-1	.	TGTGCCACCAGTGACCGTGTCTCCTACAATGAGCAGTTCTTC	CATSDRVSYNEQFF
TRBV2	many	TRBJ1-1	TRBD1	TGTGCCAGCAGTCGACAGGGGAGGGCTGAAGCTTTCTTT	CASSRQGRAEAFF
TRBV12-3/TRBV12-4	many	TRBJ1-5	.	TGTGCCAGCAATTGGGGGGTCGGTTCGAATCAGCCCCAGCATTTT	CASNWGVGSNQPQHF
TRBV20-1	few	TRBJ1-5	.	TGCAGTGCTACCGGACAGATCAATCAGCCCCAGCATTTT	CSATGQINQPQHF
TRBV18	many	TRBJ2-7	TRBD1	TGTGCCAGCTCACCGAACAGGGGCTCCTACGAGCAGTACTTC	CASSPNRGSYEQYF
TRBV2	many	TRBJ2-1	.	TGTGCCAGCAGTGAGGGGCTTAACAATGAGCAGTTCTTC	CASSEGLNNEQFF
TRBV2	many	TRBJ1-2	.	TGTGCCAGCAGACCCGACAGCCGTAAAAACTATGGCTACACCTTC	CASRPDSRKNYGYTF
TRBV24-1	many	TRBJ2-1	.	TGTGCCACCGCCCGCTCCAGGCCCTACAATGAGCAGTTCTTC	CATARSRPYNEQFF
TRBV27	.	TRBJ2-7	TRBD1	TGTGCCAGCAGTCAGGGGGCGGTGTACGAGCAGTACTTC	CASSQGAVYEQYF
TRBV12-3/TRBV12-4	many	TRBJ1-1	TRBD1	TGTGCCAGCAGTTTCACCGGACAGGGAGGAACTGAAGCTTTCTTT	CASSFTGQGGTEAFF
TRBV20-1	.	TRBJ2-5	TRBD1	TGCAGTGCTAGTCGGACAGGGGGCTCTCCAGAGGCCCAGTACTTC	CSASRTGGSPEAQYF
TRBV28	many	TRBJ1-5	.	TGTGCCAGCAGTTCTAGGTATAGCAATCAGCCCCAGCATTTT	CASSSRYSNQPQHF
TRBV28	many	TRBJ2-7	.	TGTGCCGCAGGGACCGGCAGGGGCGAGCAGTACTTC	CAAGTGRGEQYF
TRBV19	few	TRBJ2-3	.	TGTGCCAGTAGTTGGTCGGAGGGAACAGATACGCAGTATTTT	CASSWSEGTDTQYF
TRBV20-1	many	TRBJ2-1	TRBD2	TGCAGTGCTAGTCGTCTAGCGGGAACTAATGAGCAGTTCTTC	CSASRLAGTNEQFF